This T cell receptor beta chain originates from a study of OX40 agonist ivuxolimab in advanced cancers. At the level of the study: It was permissible to have had prior anti-PD-1, anti-PD-L1 or anti-CTLA-4 therapy, and around 40% had some. Study observations and caveats: The 0.1-3.0 mg/kg partial responders had among the lowest clonal expansion.

Comment on this clone: The antigen is unknown. The sample has other DNA sequences that encode this CDR3 too.

The CDR3 is 14 amino acids. CDR1 is SGDLS and CDR2 is YYNGEE in the germline V gene. V shed 3 bases and J shed 8 bases, with 15 bases lying between them. The protocol was immunoSEQ multiplex PCR, while the TCRdb copy is restricted to in-frame clones and leaves out a portion. The sample carries tens of thousands of clones, around 91% recorded once. This receptor was obtained from an adult with an advanced solid tumor such as melanoma, head and neck, liver or kidney cancer. The sample consisted of CD4+ or CD8+ T cells sorted from blood, taken in a trial of the OX40 agonist ivuxolimab. This sequence joins TRBV9 and TRBJ2-1; D is uncertain. The CDR3 DNA sequence: TGTGCCAGCAGCGGGGGTGGGTCCTTCGATGAGCAGTTCTTC. It specifies CASSGGGSFDEQFF.